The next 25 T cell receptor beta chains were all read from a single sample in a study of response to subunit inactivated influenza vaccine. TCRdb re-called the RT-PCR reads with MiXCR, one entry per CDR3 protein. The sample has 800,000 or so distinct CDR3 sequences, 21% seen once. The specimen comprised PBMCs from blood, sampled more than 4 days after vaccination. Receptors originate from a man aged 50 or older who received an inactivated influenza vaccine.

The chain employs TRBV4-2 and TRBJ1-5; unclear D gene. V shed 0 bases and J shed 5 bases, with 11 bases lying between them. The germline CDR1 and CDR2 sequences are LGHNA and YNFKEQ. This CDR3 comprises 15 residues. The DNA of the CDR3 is TGTGCCAGCAGCCAAGACGTCAAAAGCTATCAGCCCCAGCATTTT. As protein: CASSQDVKSYQPQHF.

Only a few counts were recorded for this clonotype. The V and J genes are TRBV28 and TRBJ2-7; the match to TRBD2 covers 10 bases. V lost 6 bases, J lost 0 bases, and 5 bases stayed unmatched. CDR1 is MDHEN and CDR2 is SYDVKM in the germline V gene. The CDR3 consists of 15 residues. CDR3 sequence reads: CASRSGTSASYEQYF. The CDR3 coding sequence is TGTGCCAGCAGATCCGGGACTAGCGCCTCCTACGAGCAGTACTTC.

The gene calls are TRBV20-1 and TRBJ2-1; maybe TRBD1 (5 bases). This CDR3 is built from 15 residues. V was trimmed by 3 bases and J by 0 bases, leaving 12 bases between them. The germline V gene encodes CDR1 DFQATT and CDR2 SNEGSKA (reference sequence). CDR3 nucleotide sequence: TGCAGTGCTAGTTACCCCGACAGCTCCTACAATGAGCAGTTCTTC. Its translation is CSASYPDSSYNEQFF.

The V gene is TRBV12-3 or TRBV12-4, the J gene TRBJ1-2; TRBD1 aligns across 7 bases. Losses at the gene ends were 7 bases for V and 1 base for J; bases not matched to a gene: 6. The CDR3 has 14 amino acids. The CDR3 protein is CASTPTGFNYGYTF. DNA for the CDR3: TGTGCCAGCACCCCGACAGGGTTTAACTATGGCTACACCTTC.

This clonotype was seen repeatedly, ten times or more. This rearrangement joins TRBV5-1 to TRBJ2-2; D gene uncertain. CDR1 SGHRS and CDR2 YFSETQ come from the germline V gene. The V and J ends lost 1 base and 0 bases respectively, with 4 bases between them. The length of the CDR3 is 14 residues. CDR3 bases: TGCGCCAGCAGCTTGACGGCGAACACCGGGGAGCTGTTTTTT. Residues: CASSLTANTGELFF.

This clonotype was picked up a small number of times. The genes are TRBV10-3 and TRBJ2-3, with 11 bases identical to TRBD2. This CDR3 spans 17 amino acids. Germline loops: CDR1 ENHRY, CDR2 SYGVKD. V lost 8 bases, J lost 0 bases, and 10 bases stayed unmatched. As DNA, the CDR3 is TGTGCCATCGGCCTTCTAGCGGGAGGTGGGAGCACAGATACGCAGTATTTT. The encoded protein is CAIGLLAGGGSTDTQYF.

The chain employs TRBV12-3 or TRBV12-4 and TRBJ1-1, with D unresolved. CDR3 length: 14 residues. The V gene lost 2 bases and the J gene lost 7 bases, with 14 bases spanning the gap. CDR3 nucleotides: TGTGCCAGCAGTTTATATGGGGTCACCGTTGAAGCTTTCTTT. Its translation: CASSLYGVTVEAFF.

In nucleotides, the CDR3 is TGTGCCATCAGTGAGTTGGCTAGCGGGAGTCCAGATACGCAGTATTTT. This sequence encodes CAISELASGSPDTQYF. The rearrangement joins TRBV10-3 to TRBJ2-3, with 10 bases fitting TRBD2. CDR1 and CDR2 (germline): ENHRY, SYGVKD. The CDR3 spans 16 residues. V was clipped by 1 base and J by 4 bases; unmatched bases: 5.

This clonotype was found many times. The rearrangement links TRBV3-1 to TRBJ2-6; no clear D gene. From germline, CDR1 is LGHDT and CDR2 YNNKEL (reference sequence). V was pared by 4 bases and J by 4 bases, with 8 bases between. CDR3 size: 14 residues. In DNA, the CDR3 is TGTGCCAGCAGCCTATTGTCCGGGGCCAACGTCCTGACTTTC. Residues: CASSLLSGANVLTF.

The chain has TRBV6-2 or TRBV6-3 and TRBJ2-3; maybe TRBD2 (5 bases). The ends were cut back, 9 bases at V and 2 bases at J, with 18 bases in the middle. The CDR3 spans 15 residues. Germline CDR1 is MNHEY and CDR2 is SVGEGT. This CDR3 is CARPPQPRDTDTQYF. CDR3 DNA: TGTGCCAGGCCTCCCCAGCCGAGGGACACAGATACGCAGTATTTT.

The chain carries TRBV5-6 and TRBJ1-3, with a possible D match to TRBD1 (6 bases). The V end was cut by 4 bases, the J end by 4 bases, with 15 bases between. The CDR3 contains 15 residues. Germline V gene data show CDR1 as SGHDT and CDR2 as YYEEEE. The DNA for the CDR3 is TGTGCCAGCAGCCATCGTGGCCAGGGGGGAAACACCATATATTTT. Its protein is CASSHRGQGGNTIYF. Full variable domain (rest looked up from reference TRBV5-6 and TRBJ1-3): DAGVTQSPTHLIKTRGQQVTLRCSPKSGHDTVSWYQQALGQGPQFIFQYYEEEERQRGNFPDRFSGHQFPNYSSELNVNALLLGDSALYLCASSHRGQGGNTIYFGEGSWLTVV.

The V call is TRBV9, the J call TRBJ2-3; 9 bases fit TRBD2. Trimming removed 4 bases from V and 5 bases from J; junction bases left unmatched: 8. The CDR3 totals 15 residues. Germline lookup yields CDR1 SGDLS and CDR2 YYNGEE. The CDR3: CASSPAGGIGDTQYF. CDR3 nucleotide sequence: TGTGCCAGCAGCCCAGCGGGGGGTATTGGAGATACGCAGTATTTT. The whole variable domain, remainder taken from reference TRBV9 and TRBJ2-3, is DSGVTQTPKHLITATGQRVTLRCSPRSGDLSVYWYQQSLDQGLQFLIQYYNGEERAKGNILERFSAQQFPDLHSELNLSSLELGDSALYFCASSPAGGIGDTQYFGPGTRLTVL.

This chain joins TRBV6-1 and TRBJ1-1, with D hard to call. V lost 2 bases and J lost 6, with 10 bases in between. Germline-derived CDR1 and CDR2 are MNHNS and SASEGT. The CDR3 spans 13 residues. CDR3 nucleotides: TGTGCCAGCAGTGAAAGTATACGGGCTGAAGCTTTCTTT. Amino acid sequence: CASSESIRAEAFF.

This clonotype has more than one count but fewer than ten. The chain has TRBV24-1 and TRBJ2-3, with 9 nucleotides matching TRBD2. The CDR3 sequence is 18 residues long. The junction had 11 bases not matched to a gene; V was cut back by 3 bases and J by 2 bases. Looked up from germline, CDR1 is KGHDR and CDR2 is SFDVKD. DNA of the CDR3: TGTGCCACCAGTGATGCACCGGGACTAGCAGGGAACACAGATACGCAGTATTTT. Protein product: CATSDAPGLAGNTDTQYF.

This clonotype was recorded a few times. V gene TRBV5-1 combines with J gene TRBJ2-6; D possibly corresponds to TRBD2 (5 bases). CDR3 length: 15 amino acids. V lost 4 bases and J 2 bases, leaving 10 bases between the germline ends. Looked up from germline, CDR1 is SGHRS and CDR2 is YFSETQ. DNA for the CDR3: TGCGCCAGCAGCCCTGCCGGGACTGGGGCCAACGTCCTGACTTTC. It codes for CASSPAGTGANVLTF.

The CDR3: CSARWKREGLSTDTQYF. CDR3 DNA: TGCAGTGCTAGATGGAAGCGGGAGGGCCTTAGCACAGATACGCAGTATTTT. V is TRBV20-1 and J is TRBJ2-3, with TRBD2 matching over 10 bases. The ends lost 2 bases at V and 0 bases at J; junction bases unmatched: 8. Germline CDR1 and CDR2: DFQATT and SNEGSKA (reference sequence). The CDR3 has 17 amino acids.

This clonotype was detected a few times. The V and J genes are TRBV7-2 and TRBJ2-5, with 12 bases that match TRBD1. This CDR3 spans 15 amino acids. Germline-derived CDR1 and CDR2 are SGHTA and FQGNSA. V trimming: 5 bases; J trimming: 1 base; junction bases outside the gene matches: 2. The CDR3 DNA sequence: TGTGCCAGCAGCCGGGACAGGGGGCCCCAAGAGACCCAGTACTTC. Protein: CASSRDRGPQETQYF.

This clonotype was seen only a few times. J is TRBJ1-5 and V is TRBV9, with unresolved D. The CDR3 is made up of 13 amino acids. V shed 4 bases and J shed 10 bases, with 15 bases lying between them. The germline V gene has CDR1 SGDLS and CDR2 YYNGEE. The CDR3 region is CASSPTLIGPQHF. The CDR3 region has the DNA TGTGCCAGCAGCCCCACGCTGATAGGTCCCCAGCATTTT.

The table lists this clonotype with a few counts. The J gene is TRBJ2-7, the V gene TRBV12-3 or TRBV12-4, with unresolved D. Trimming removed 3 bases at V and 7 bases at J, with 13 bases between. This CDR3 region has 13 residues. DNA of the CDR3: TGTGCCAGCAGTTTTAGGGCTCTCGGTGAGCAGTACTTC. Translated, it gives CASSFRALGEQYF.

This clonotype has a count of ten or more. The CDR3 reads CASSPDGGRTDTQYF. The CDR3 coding sequence is TGCGCCAGCAGCCCGGACGGGGGCCGCACAGATACGCAGTATTTT. The chain carries TRBV5-1 and TRBJ2-3; D might be TRBD1 or TRBD2, each matching 6 bases. CDR3 length equals 15 residues. Per germline, CDR1 SGHRS and CDR2 YFSETQ. Trimming removed 4 bases from V and 1 base from J, with 13 bases in between.

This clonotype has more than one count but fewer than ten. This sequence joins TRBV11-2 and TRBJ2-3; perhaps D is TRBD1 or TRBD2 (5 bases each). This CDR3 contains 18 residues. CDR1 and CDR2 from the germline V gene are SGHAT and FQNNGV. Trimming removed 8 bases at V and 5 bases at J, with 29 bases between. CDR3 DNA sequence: TGTGCCAGCTGGGCGTCCGGGACGTACTCCGAACGGGGAGATACGCAGTATTTT. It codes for CASWASGTYSERGDTQYF.

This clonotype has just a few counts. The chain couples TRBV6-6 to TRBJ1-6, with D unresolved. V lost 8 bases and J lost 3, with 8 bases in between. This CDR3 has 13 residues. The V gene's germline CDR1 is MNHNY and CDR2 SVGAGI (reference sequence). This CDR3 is CASRQIYNSPLHF. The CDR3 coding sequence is TGTGCCAGCCGGCAGATCTATAATTCACCCCTCCACTTT.

The CDR3 is CASSPGRTGGLYGYTF. DNA of the CDR3: TGTGCCAGCTCTCCCGGGAGGACAGGGGGCCTCTATGGCTACACCTTC. This chain links TRBV27 with TRBJ1-2; TRBD1 matches at 11 bases. V was clipped by 8 bases and J by 4 bases; unmatched bases: 12. The CDR3 totals 16 residues. Germline CDR1 and CDR2: MNHEY and SMNVEV (reference sequence).

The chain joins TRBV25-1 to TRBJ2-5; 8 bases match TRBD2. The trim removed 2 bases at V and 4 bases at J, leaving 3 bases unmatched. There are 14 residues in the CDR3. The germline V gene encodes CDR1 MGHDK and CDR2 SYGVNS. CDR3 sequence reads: CASSELLAGETQYF. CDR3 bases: TGTGCCAGCAGTGAACTGCTAGCGGGAGAGACCCAGTACTTC.

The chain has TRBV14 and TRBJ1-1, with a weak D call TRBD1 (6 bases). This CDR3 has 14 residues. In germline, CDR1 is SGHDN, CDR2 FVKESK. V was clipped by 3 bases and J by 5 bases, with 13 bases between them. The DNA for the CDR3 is TGTGCCAGCAGCCAGGCCAGGGGTTGGACTGAAGCTTTCTTT. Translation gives CASSQARGWTEAFF.